These 5 T cell receptor beta chains were sequenced from one sample in a study of OX40 agonist ivuxolimab in advanced cancers. Assay: immunoSEQ multiplex PCR; the TCRdb copy retains only in-frame clones and omits some. The table has some 80,000 clones, 94% seen once. The sample was CD4+ or CD8+ T cells sorted from blood, taken in a trial of the OX40 agonist ivuxolimab. These receptors all come from an adult with an advanced solid tumor such as melanoma, head and neck, liver or kidney cancer.

CDR3 loop: CAISGPGGLQETQYF. CDR3 coding DNA: TGTGCCATCAGTGGGCCCGGGGGGCTGCAAGAGACCCAGTACTTC. The rearrangement links TRBV10-3 to TRBJ2-5; D possibly corresponds to TRBD2 (7 bases). The V gene's germline CDR1 is ENHRY and CDR2 SYGVKD. V lost 4 bases, J lost 2 bases, and 14 bases lay in between. This CDR3 is 15 amino acids long.

This chain uses TRBV11-2 with TRBJ2-2, with D possibly being TRBD2 (6 bases). From germline, CDR1 is SGHAT and CDR2 FQNNGV. Trimming removed 5 bases from V and 13 bases from J, with 17 bases in between. The CDR3 spans 13 residues. The CDR3 spells CASSPGRVKGLFF. The CDR3 region has the DNA TGTGCCAGCAGCCCCGGGAGAGTAAAGGGGCTGTTTTTT.

The chain is built from TRBV19 and TRBJ1-1; the D is unclear. V was cut by 1 base and J by 7 bases, with 7 bases left in between. CDR3 length: 12 residues. Germline-derived CDR1 and CDR2 are LNHDA and SQIVND (reference sequence). The CDR3 reads CASSIVLHEAFF. In DNA, the CDR3 is TGTGCCAGTAGTATAGTCCTACATGAAGCTTTCTTT.

CDR3 in DNA: TGTGCCAGCAGCGTAGACGAGGGCCCCCTCTACTACAATGAGCAGTTCTTC. Its protein product is CASSVDEGPLYYNEQFF. The chain links TRBV9 to TRBJ2-1; D may be TRBD2 (5 bases). In germline, CDR1 is SGDLS, CDR2 YYNGEE. The germline V and J ends were trimmed by 0 bases and 3 bases, with 16 bases remaining between them. The CDR3 totals 17 residues.

J is TRBJ2-1 and V is TRBV6-1, with unresolved D. CDR3 length: 13 residues. Trimming took 4 bases from V and 2 from J, leaving 6 bases between them. Germline-derived CDR1 and CDR2 are MNHNS and SASEGT. The CDR3 coding sequence is TGTGCCAGCAGTGGCCAGCCCTACAATGAGCAGTTCTTC. This encodes CASSGQPYNEQFF.